The present TCR beta chain was sequenced within a study of T cells in Graves' hyperthyroidism and ophthalmopathy. Study-level background: Peripheral blood was acquired at first diagnosis, ahead of any therapy whatsoever.

This clonotype was seen at least ten times. Uncontrolled infection, other autoimmune disease, pregnancy and lactation each barred patients from inclusion. Amplification of TCR beta CDR3 regions used RNA as the template. When the TCR CDR3 underwent first-round RT-PCR, the HTBI primer set was used. TCRdb re-called the multiplex PCR reads with MiXCR, one entry per CDR3 protein. The data show around 300,000 distinct CDR3 sequences, about 14% seen once. This CDR3 region has 15 residues. CDR1 is SGHTA and CDR2 is FQGNSA in the germline V gene. With 5 bases clipped from V and 0 bases from J, the junction kept 2 bases outside the gene matches.

The receptor's source is a woman in her 30s with Graves' hyperthyroidism that later progressed to Graves' ophthalmopathy. Input material: blood. The V and J genes are TRBV7-2 and TRBJ2-5, with 11 bases identical to TRBD2. This chain's CDR3 is CASSALAGDQETQYF. For the CDR3, the DNA is TGTGCCAGCAGCGCACTAGCGGGAGACCAAGAGACCCAGTACTTC.